What follows describes a single T cell receptor (beta chain). The target of this receptor is not known. Qualities for individual bases were not recorded, and no much larger clone is one base off. TCRbeta CDR3 regions were amplified from genomic DNA by means of the immunoSEQ Assay, a bias-controlled multiplex PCR. Per the authors' processing: Within the assay, amplification of reference gene primers was used to estimate how many nucleated cells each sample contained. Sequence reads were collapsed and filtered to measure the absolute abundance of every unique TCRbeta CDR3 rearrangement. For each sample, productive Simpson clonality was calculated as the square root of Simpson's diversity index across productive rearrangements. TCRdb mirrors the immuneACCESS table, restricted to in-frame sequences. Some clones are absent from its copies; in checked studies, under half trace to an unresolved V gene, and the reason for the others is unknown. D and trimming come from the DNA, and the V and J calls and clone size come from that table. Within this sample are a few hundred thousand clones, with roughly nine tenths of them counted one time only. The ten largest make up 6.2% of the sample.

V loses 6 bases of germline sequence and J loses 4 bases, and the interval between the two ends is 17 bases. Inclusive of the bounding cysteine and phenylalanine, the CDR3 is 15 residues long. CDR3 DNA is the only sequence kept; it has 45 bases, read in frame from the first base. CDR1 and CDR2, per the germline V gene (reference sequence), are LNHDA and SQIVND. This sample is drawn from a study of blood T cell repertoires in COVID-19 (dated by TCRdb to 2018 to 2021). Turning to the overall study: The collaborator samples originated in the United States, Italy and Spain and spanned the acute and convalescent phases of COVID-19. HLA class I and class II types, where available, came from metadata supplied by the sample provider rather than from assay-based typing. Samples came from the ongoing ImmuneRACE study (first 160 participants) plus 1,254 subjects from 6 global collaborators. The repertoires were made available in a free public database intended to serve as a resource for research on the immune response to SARS-CoV-2. A de-identified subject ID, COVID-19 status, age in years and sex were almost always included in the sample metadata. The dataset comprised deeply sampled blood TCRbeta repertoires from subjects exposed to, actively infected with, or recovered from COVID-19. The material from the prospective study consisted of cDNA or gDNA derived from T cells, B-cell-depleted T cells, or PBMCs. Study-wide findings and limitations: The quantity of clinical and demographic metadata differed by source and by participant and was supplied without curation.

Each collaborating institution followed its own protocols to collect whole blood in K2EDTA tubes. For TCRbeta analysis, collaborators shipped samples in one of three forms: frozen whole blood, isolated PBMCs, or DNA extracted from either of those sample types. Sequenced input: peripheral blood. The TCR was taken from a man between 60 and 70 years old with acute or convalescent COVID-19. Here the chain combines TRBV19 and TRBJ2-3; perhaps TRBD2 is the D gene, with 6 bases matching. Read as DNA, the sequence is TGTGCCAGTAGCCGGAACCAAGCGGGTGCAGATACGCAGTATTTT. This gives the protein CASSRNQAGADTQYF.